The rows below give T cell receptor beta chains drawn from one sample of a study of blood T cell repertoires in COVID-19. The table came from immunoSEQ multiplex PCR; TCRdb's copy has only in-frame clones and leaves some out. This table holds over 200,000 clones, around 86% found once. The material sequenced was PBMCs or T cells enriched from blood (not recorded which). The source of these receptors is a man between 18 and 29 years old who had recovered from COVID-19. The CDR3 runs from the conserved cysteine through the conserved F or W. D genes are given only for firm matches. Some rows have no size entry. The others give once, few or many, or a class for an expanded clone.

CDR3 DNA: TGCAGCGTGGAAGCAACAGGGGCGGCCACTGAAGCTTTCTTT
CDR3 protein: CSVEATGAATEAFF
V gene: TRBV29-1
J gene: TRBJ1-1
clone size: NA
CDR3 length: 14
D gene: TRBD1

CDR3 DNA: TGTGCCAGCAGTGCGACCTTAGCGGGAGCCTACAATGAGCAGTTCTTC
CDR3 protein: CASSATLAGAYNEQFF
V gene: TRBV6-1
J gene: TRBJ2-1
clone size: NA
CDR3 length: 16
D gene: TRBD2

CDR3 DNA: TGTGCCAGCAGCCAAGGGACTAGCGCCAGGGAGACCCAGTACTTC
CDR3 protein: CASSQGTSARETQYF
V gene: TRBV4-2
J gene: TRBJ2-5
clone size: once
CDR3 length: 15
D gene: TRBD2

CDR3 DNA: TGTGCCAGCCGACTAGCGGGGACCTCCTACGAGCAGTACTTC
CDR3 protein: CASRLAGTSYEQYF
V gene: TRBV27
J gene: TRBJ2-7
clone size: NA
CDR3 length: 14
D gene: TRBD2

CDR3 DNA: TGCGCCAGCAGCGGGACTAGCGGGGTGAATTACAATGAGCAGTTCTTC
CDR3 protein: CASSGTSGVNYNEQFF
V gene: TRBV10-1
J gene: TRBJ2-1
clone size: NA
CDR3 length: 16
D gene: TRBD2

CDR3 DNA: TGTGCCAGCCCCGGGGGAGGGATAGATGGCTACACCTTC
CDR3 protein: CASPGGGIDGYTF
V gene: TRBV2
J gene: TRBJ1-2
clone size: NA
CDR3 length: 13
D gene: NA

CDR3 DNA: TGTGCCAGCAGTTTAGCAGGCGTCTACGAGCAGTACTTC
CDR3 protein: CASSLAGVYEQYF
V gene: TRBV28
J gene: TRBJ2-7
clone size: NA
CDR3 length: 13
D gene: NA

CDR3 DNA: TGCGCCAGCAGCCGGGACATACAAAGGGGTGAAGCTTTCTTT
CDR3 protein: CASSRDIQRGEAFF
V gene: TRBV5-1
J gene: TRBJ1-1
clone size: NA
CDR3 length: 14
D gene: NA

CDR3 DNA: TGCGCCAGCAGCATACGGACAGGGGGCAACACCGGGGAGCTGTTTTTT
CDR3 protein: CASSIRTGGNTGELFF
V gene: TRBV5-1
J gene: TRBJ2-2
clone size: NA
CDR3 length: 16
D gene: TRBD1

CDR3 DNA: TGCGCCAGCAGAGAGGACACCACCAAAGAGACCCAGTACTTC
CDR3 protein: CASREDTTKETQYF
V gene: TRBV10-1
J gene: TRBJ2-5
clone size: NA
CDR3 length: 14
D gene: NA

CDR3 DNA: TGTGCCAGCAGCTTAGATCCCGGACTACGCTTAGCCAAAAACATTCAGTACTTC
CDR3 protein: CASSLDPGLRLAKNIQYF
V gene: TRBV11-2
J gene: TRBJ2-4
clone size: NA
CDR3 length: 18
D gene: NA

CDR3 DNA: TGTGCCAGCAGTTATAGACTAGGGGATACGCAGTATTTT
CDR3 protein: CASSYRLGDTQYF
V gene: TRBV12-3/TRBV12-4
J gene: TRBJ2-3
clone size: NA
CDR3 length: 13
D gene: NA

CDR3 DNA: TGTGCCAGCTCACCTTCTTCGACAGGGTTGGGGACTGAAGCTTTCTTT
CDR3 protein: CASSPSSTGLGTEAFF
V gene: TRBV18
J gene: TRBJ1-1
clone size: NA
CDR3 length: 16
D gene: TRBD1

CDR3 DNA: TGTGCCAGCAGTTTACCGACCGGGGACAGCCTTAGCAATCAGCCCCAGCATTTT
CDR3 protein: CASSLPTGDSLSNQPQHF
V gene: TRBV28
J gene: TRBJ1-5
clone size: NA
CDR3 length: 18
D gene: TRBD1

CDR3 DNA: TGTGCCTGGAGTGTACGACTAGCGGGAGTGAACACCGGGGAGCTGTTTTTT
CDR3 protein: CAWSVRLAGVNTGELFF
V gene: TRBV30
J gene: TRBJ2-2
clone size: NA
CDR3 length: 17
D gene: TRBD2

CDR3 DNA: TGCGCCAGCAGCTTGGGGCCACAGGGGAACACCGGGGAGCTGTTTTTT
CDR3 protein: CASSLGPQGNTGELFF
V gene: TRBV5-1
J gene: TRBJ2-2
clone size: NA
CDR3 length: 16
D gene: NA

CDR3 DNA: TGTGCCAGCAGCCGGATAGAAGACAGGGTGGGTGGCTATGGCTACACCTTC
CDR3 protein: CASSRIEDRVGGYGYTF
V gene: TRBV5-6
J gene: TRBJ1-2
clone size: few
CDR3 length: 17
D gene: TRBD1

CDR3 DNA: TGCGCCAGCAGCACAGGACGGAGGGGACTTAATGAAAAACTGTTTTTT
CDR3 protein: CASSTGRRGLNEKLFF
V gene: TRBV5-1
J gene: TRBJ1-4
clone size: NA
CDR3 length: 16
D gene: NA

CDR3 DNA: TGTGCCAGCAGTTTGACTAGCGGAATCACAGATACGCAGTATTTT
CDR3 protein: CASSLTSGITDTQYF
V gene: TRBV27
J gene: TRBJ2-3
clone size: NA
CDR3 length: 15
D gene: TRBD2

CDR3 DNA: TGTGCCAGCAGTTTGATCAGTTATAATTCACCCCTCCACTTT
CDR3 protein: CASSLISYNSPLHF
V gene: TRBV27
J gene: TRBJ1-6
clone size: once
CDR3 length: 14
D gene: NA

CDR3 DNA: TGTGCCAGCAGCCAATCGTCTCAGGGCACTGAAGTTTTCTTT
CDR3 protein: CASSQSSQGTEVFF
V gene: TRBV3-1/TRBV3-2
J gene: TRBJ1-1
clone size: NA
CDR3 length: 14
D gene: NA

CDR3 DNA: TGTGCCAGCAGTTTAACAGGAGGGGTCGAGCAGTACTTC
CDR3 protein: CASSLTGGVEQYF
V gene: TRBV27
J gene: TRBJ2-7
clone size: NA
CDR3 length: 13
D gene: NA